This T cell receptor beta chain was documented in a study of T cells in tuberculosis. Cells were sorted from thawed PBMC rested overnight and stained with GMM-loaded CD1B tetramer, viability dye and anti-CD3. CD1B tetramers were loaded with Rhodococcus equi-derived C32 glucose monomycolate. Germline trimming cut 1 base from V and 5 bases from J; bases unmatched to any gene: 15. The CDR3 spans 18 residues. CDR1 is SNHLY and CDR2 is FYNNEI in the germline V gene. This table comes from immunoSEQ multiplex PCR, and its TCRdb copy is limited to in-frame clones, with some not included. The sample comprises some 90,000 clones, under 95% of which are singletons, and less than 2.5% rests with the top ten.

The V and J genes are TRBV2 and TRBJ2-3; 7 bases fit TRBD1. The sequencing sample was made of CD1b-GMM tetramer-negative cells sorted from PBMCs. The receptor was isolated from an adult woman with latent tuberculosis. Here the CDR3 DNA reads TGTGCCAGCAGTGAAGAGGGTGTTCTCAGGGGGTTAGGAGATACGCAGTATTTT. Protein product: CASSEEGVLRGLGDTQYF. Variable domain in full (rest from reference TRBV2 and TRBJ2-3): EPEVTQTPSHQVTQMGQEVILRCVPISNHLYFYWYRQILGQKVEFLVSFYNNEISEKSEIFDDQFSVERPDGSNFTLKIRSTKLEDSAMYFCASSEEGVLRGLGDTQYFGPGTRLTVL.